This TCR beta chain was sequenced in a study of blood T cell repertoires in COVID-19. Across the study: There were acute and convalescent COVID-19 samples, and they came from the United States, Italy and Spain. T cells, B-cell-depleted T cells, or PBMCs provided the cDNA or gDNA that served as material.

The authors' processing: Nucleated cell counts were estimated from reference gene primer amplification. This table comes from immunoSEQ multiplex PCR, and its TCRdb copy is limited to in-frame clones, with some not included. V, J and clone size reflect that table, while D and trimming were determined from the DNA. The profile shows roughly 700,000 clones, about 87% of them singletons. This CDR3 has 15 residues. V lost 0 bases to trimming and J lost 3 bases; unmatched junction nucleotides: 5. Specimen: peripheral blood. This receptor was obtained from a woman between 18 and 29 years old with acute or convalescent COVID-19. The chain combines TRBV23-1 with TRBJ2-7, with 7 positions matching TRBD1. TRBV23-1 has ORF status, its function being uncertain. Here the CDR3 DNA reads TGCGCCAGCAGTCAATCTTTACAGGGGAACTACGAGCAGTACTTC. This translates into CASSQSLQGNYEQYF.